These 3 T cell receptor beta chains share one sample of origin, sequenced in a study of cytomegalovirus exposure and HLA in healthy donors. The protocol was immunoSEQ multiplex PCR, while the TCRdb copy is restricted to in-frame clones and leaves out a portion. The sample yields 50,000 to 80,000 clones, roughly 91% seen once. Sequencing was carried out using PBMCs. These receptors were collected from a young woman in good health and CMV-seronegative.

The J gene is TRBJ1-6, the V gene TRBV5-1; 8 bases align to TRBD1. CDR1 is SGHRS, CDR2 YFSETQ, per germline. J was trimmed by 5 bases and V by 0 bases; bases with no gene match: 1. This CDR3 comprises 15 residues. CDR3 sequence: CASSLEGQDNSPLHF. CDR3 coding DNA: TGCGCCAGCAGCTTGGAGGGACAGGATAATTCACCCCTCCACTTT. The full variable domain, completed using reference TRBV5-1 and TRBJ1-6, is KAGVTQTPRYLIKTRGQQVTLSCSPISGHRSVSWYQQTPGQGLQFLFEYFSETQRNKGNFPGRFSGRQFSNSRSEMNVSTLELGDSALYLCASSLEGQDNSPLHFGNGTRLTVT.

V usage is TRBV6-1 and J usage is TRBJ1-6; tentatively, D is TRBD1 (5 bases). The CDR3 totals 13 residues. The germline gives CDR1 MNHNS, CDR2 SASEGT. V lost 3 bases and J 7 bases, leaving 7 bases between the germline ends. The CDR3, as DNA: TGTGCCAGCAGTGAGGGGCCCAATTCACCCCTCCACTTT. Its protein is CASSEGPNSPLHF.

The chain employs TRBV7-9 and TRBJ1-2; 9 bases match TRBD1. This CDR3 contains 16 residues. The germline CDR1 and CDR2 sequences are SEHNR and FQNEAQ (reference sequence). V trimming: 0 bases; J trimming: 4 bases; junction bases outside the gene matches: 6. CDR3 loop: CASSLASTGGVYGYTF. CDR3 sequence (DNA): TGTGCCAGCAGCTTAGCATCGACAGGGGGTGTCTATGGCTACACCTTC.